What follows describes a single TCR beta chain. The record originates from a study of technical replicates of blood from a few donors. V dropped 4 bases and J dropped 2 bases, with 16 bases sitting between them. Germline-derived CDR1 and CDR2 are SGHRS and YFSETQ. The CDR3 loop spans 15 amino acids. Sequenced by immunoSEQ multiplex PCR; TCRdb stores in-frame clones only, minus some. The table records about 82,000 clones, 90% to 95% of them present only once. The TCR was taken from a human donor in good health. Sequenced sample: T cells isolated from PBMCs. The chain couples TRBV5-1 to TRBJ2-7; D may be TRBD1 (6 bases). CDR3 region: CASSPSDRITYEQYF. CDR3 coding DNA: TGCGCCAGCAGCCCTAGTGACAGGATTACCTACGAGCAGTACTTC. Full variable domain (outside the CDR3, taken from reference TRBV5-1 and TRBJ2-7): KAGVTQTPRYLIKTRGQQVTLSCSPISGHRSVSWYQQTPGQGLQFLFEYFSETQRNKGNFPGRFSGRQFSNSRSEMNVSTLELGDSALYLCASSPSDRITYEQYFGPGTRLTVT.